This TCR beta chain appears in the sequencing data of a study of cytomegalovirus exposure and HLA in healthy donors. Notes on the study in general: With DRB1 most and HLA-C fewest, TCR association rates differed between HLA loci in a later analysis. In vitro confirmation showed three CMV-associated chains to be CMV antigen specific. Reported performance of the classifier showed diagnosis of cytomegalovirus status with high specificity and sensitivity. Per a prior analysis, the majority of TCR beta V segments were productive roughly 87% or roughly 30% of the time.

A word on this clone: Its specificity is not known.

The PCR made use of 60 Vbeta and 13 Jbeta primers. Assay: immunoSEQ multiplex PCR; the TCRdb copy retains only in-frame clones and omits some. The sample holds 74,000 or so clones; 70% to 85% are singletons and the top ten take more than 2.5%. The source of this sequence is a man between 45 and 60 years old in good health and CMV-seropositive. The specimen was PBMCs.

The chain's CDR3 is CSARELFEAFF. The CDR3, as DNA: TGCAGTGCTAGAGAACTCTTTGAAGCTTTCTTT. The chain is built from TRBV20-1 and TRBJ1-1; no clear D gene. The CDR3 runs to 11 residues. Germline lookup yields CDR1 DFQATT and CDR2 SNEGSKA (reference sequence). Deletions cut 0 bases from V and 7 bases from J, with 6 bases between.